The next 26 T cell receptor beta chains were all read from a single sample in a study of T cell responses to AZD1222 COVID-19 vaccine. Here immunoSEQ multiplex PCR was the method, and the copy in TCRdb shows in-frame clones only, minus some. Here the sample spans approximately 92,000 clones, around 84% being singletons. The sample was peripheral blood, taken on day 0 of AZD1222 vaccination. These receptors came from an adult in good health.

The chain has TRBV6-5 and TRBJ2-5; D perhaps matches TRBD1 (6 bases). CDR3 length: 12 amino acids. From germline, CDR1 is MNHEY and CDR2 SVGAGI. The V end lost 7 bases, the J end lost 4 bases, and 10 bases lay between the germline ends. The chain's CDR3 is CASNTGRETQYF. Written as DNA, the CDR3 is TGTGCCAGCAATACAGGGCGAGAGACCCAGTACTTC.

The J gene is TRBJ2-1, the V gene TRBV19; 11 nucleotides line up with TRBD2. Germline assignment: CDR1 LNHDA and CDR2 SQIVND (reference sequence). This CDR3 has 17 residues. V was clipped by 5 bases and J by 7 bases; unmatched bases: 13. The CDR3 loop reads CASSVPSSGGFRNEQFF. The DNA for the CDR3 is TGTGCCAGTAGTGTACCTTCTAGCGGGGGGTTTCGGAATGAGCAGTTCTTC. The full variable domain, with the rest looked up from reference TRBV19 and TRBJ2-1, is DGGITQSPKYLFRKEGQNVTLSCEQNLNHDAMYWYRQDPGQGLRLIYYSQIVNDFQKGDIAEGYSVSREKKESFPLTVTSAQKNPTAFYLCASSVPSSGGFRNEQFFGPGTRLTVL.

The chain carries TRBV3-1 (or the pseudogene TRBV3-2) and TRBJ1-2; weak D call: TRBD1 (6 bases). The CDR3 has 15 residues. The ends were cut back, 4 bases at V and 8 bases at J, with 20 bases in the middle. CDR1 is LGHDT, CDR2 YNNKEL, per germline (reference sequence). This CDR3 reads CASSRGGQPGGGYTF. Here the CDR3 DNA reads TGTGCCAGCAGCCGGGGGGGACAACCCGGAGGAGGCTACACCTTC.

This chain uses TRBV6-1 with TRBJ2-1; 13 bases are shared with TRBD2. Germline lookup yields CDR1 MNHNS and CDR2 SASEGT. This CDR3 contains 17 residues. V shed 0 bases and J 9 bases; nucleotides not matched to a gene: 8. The CDR3 coding sequence is TGTGCCAGCAGTGAAGCTAGGACTAGCGGGAGCATATCTGAGCAGTTCTTC. This gives the protein CASSEARTSGSISEQFF.

The chain combines TRBV30 with TRBJ2-7; D not certain. V gave up 1 base and J gave up 2 bases, with 6 bases separating them. In germline, CDR1 is GTSNPN, CDR2 SVGIG (reference sequence). The CDR3 has 12 amino acids. The CDR3 nucleotides are TGTGCCTGGAGTGGATTAGCCTACGAGCAGTACTTC. It is translated as CAWSGLAYEQYF.

The V and J genes are TRBV11-2 and TRBJ1-4; D remains unclear. This CDR3 has 14 residues. Germline assignment: CDR1 SGHAT and CDR2 FQNNGV. Trimming removed 1 base from V and 0 bases from J, with 3 bases in between. CDR3 protein: CASSLGATNEKLFF. The CDR3 DNA reads as TGTGCCAGCAGCTTAGGAGCAACTAATGAAAAACTGTTTTTT.

The chain combines TRBV28 with TRBJ1-1, with D maybe TRBD1 (6 bases). The V and J ends lost 4 bases and 1 base respectively, with 10 bases between them. CDR3 length: 14 residues. Germline assignment: CDR1 MDHEN and CDR2 SYDVKM. Written as DNA, the CDR3 is TGTGCCAGCAGTTACAGGGACGGGAACACTGAAGCTTTCTTT. Its protein product is CASSYRDGNTEAFF.

The rearrangement uses TRBV19 and TRBJ2-1; tentative D call: TRBD1 (6 bases). V dropped 3 bases and J dropped 7 bases, with 10 bases sitting between them. CDR3 size: 13 residues. From germline, CDR1 is LNHDA and CDR2 SQIVND (reference sequence). CDR3 sequence: CASSMGTINEQFF. The CDR3, as DNA: TGTGCCAGTAGTATGGGGACAATAAATGAGCAGTTCTTC.

V is TRBV5-1 and J is TRBJ2-2; 7 nucleotides match TRBD1. The V gene's germline CDR1 is SGHRS and CDR2 YFSETQ. The CDR3 loop spans 14 amino acids. V shed 5 bases and J 7 bases; nucleotides not matched to a gene: 8. The CDR3 spells CASSLSTGNGELFF. CDR3 DNA sequence: TGCGCCAGCAGTTTATCGACAGGGAACGGGGAGCTGTTTTTT.

This rearrangement joins TRBV30 to TRBJ2-1; no clear D gene. The germline V gene encodes CDR1 GTSNPN and CDR2 SVGIG (reference sequence). Trimming shortened V by 2 bases and J by 4 bases, and 3 bases separated the two germline ends. The CDR3 covers 11 residues. The CDR3 coding sequence is TGTGCCTGGAGTTTGTACAATGAGCAGTTCTTC. Its translation: CAWSLYNEQFF.

The V gene is TRBV6-6, the J gene TRBJ1-2, with unresolved D. CDR3 length: 15 amino acids. V dropped 2 bases and J dropped 2 bases, with 12 bases sitting between them. The germline V gene encodes CDR1 MNHNY and CDR2 SVGAGI (reference sequence). The chain's CDR3 is CASSYGLGGNYGYTF. CDR3 nucleotide sequence: TGTGCCAGCAGTTACGGTCTCGGAGGGAACTATGGCTACACCTTC.

The rearrangement links TRBV5-4 to TRBJ1-1; 8 nucleotides align to TRBD1. V lost 0 bases to trimming and J lost 4 bases; unmatched junction nucleotides: 5. The CDR3 is 15 residues long. CDR1 and CDR2 from the germline V gene are SGHNT and YYREEE (reference sequence). The CDR3 here is CASSLGTGRSTEAFF. For the CDR3, the DNA is TGTGCCAGCAGCTTGGGGACAGGGCGGAGCACTGAAGCTTTCTTT.

V usage is TRBV25-1 and J usage is TRBJ2-2, with 10 nucleotides matching TRBD1. The V segment lost 4 bases and the J segment 5 bases; nucleotides outside the gene matches: 13. The germline gives CDR1 MGHDK, CDR2 SYGVNS. This CDR3 comprises 18 residues. CDR3: CASSATPGTGEGTGELFF. CDR3 sequence (DNA): TGTGCCAGCAGTGCAACCCCGGGGACAGGGGAGGGAACCGGGGAGCTGTTTTTT.

This chain connects TRBV28 to TRBJ1-1; D unclear. The germline V and J ends were trimmed by 1 base and 4 bases, with 7 bases remaining between them. Germline lookup yields CDR1 MDHEN and CDR2 SYDVKM. The CDR3 covers 13 residues. The CDR3 nucleotides read TGTGCCAGCAGTTTATCGGGATCCACTGAAGCTTTCTTT. It translates to CASSLSGSTEAFF.

V usage is TRBV15 and J usage is TRBJ2-7, with TRBD2 matching over 11 bases. Germline lookup yields CDR1 LNHNV and CDR2 YYDKDF (reference sequence). The CDR3 covers 18 residues. With V trimmed by 4 bases and J by 1 base, 12 bases remained unmatched. In DNA form, the CDR3 reads TGTGCCACCAGCAACTTTGGAAGGGGGACTAGCGGTTCCTACGAGCAGTACTTC. It translates to CATSNFGRGTSGSYEQYF.

The genes are TRBV3-1 (or the pseudogene TRBV3-2) and TRBJ2-7, with 13 positions matching TRBD2. The V and J ends lost 4 bases and 2 bases, in that order; junction bases with no gene match: 2. There are 15 residues in the CDR3. CDR1 and CDR2 from the germline V gene are LGHDT and YNNKEL (reference sequence). For the CDR3, the DNA is TGTGCCAGCAGCCCTGGGACTAGCGGGACCTACGAGCAGTACTTC. It codes for CASSPGTSGTYEQYF.

V gene TRBV7-8 combines with J gene TRBJ1-6; D perhaps matches TRBD1 (6 bases). The V gene's germline CDR1 is SGHVS and CDR2 FQNEAQ. The CDR3 has 15 residues. V was trimmed by 4 bases and J by 10 bases, leaving 17 bases between them. This chain's CDR3 is CASSSNRERRSPLHF. CDR3 bases: TGTGCCAGCAGCTCCAACAGGGAAAGGAGGTCACCCCTCCACTTT.

V is TRBV3-1 (or the pseudogene TRBV3-2) and J is TRBJ1-3, with 8 bases matching TRBD1. CDR3 length: 14 residues. J lost 5 bases, V lost 1 base, and 1 base had no gene match. Germline lookup yields CDR1 LGHDT and CDR2 YNNKEL (reference sequence). The CDR3 coding sequence is TGTGCCAGCAGCCAAGGACAGGGGCGAAACACCATATATTTT. Translation gives CASSQGQGRNTIYF.

DNA of the CDR3: TGTGCCAGCAGCTTTGAAAGGAATTCACCCCTCCACTTT. As protein: CASSFERNSPLHF. V and J are TRBV7-2 and TRBJ1-6; D gene ambiguous. The CDR3 totals 13 residues. CDR1 and CDR2 (germline): SGHTA, FQGNSA. Trimming removed 3 bases from V and 7 bases from J, with 7 bases in between.

The V call is TRBV19, the J call TRBJ2-2; D is ambiguous. The V and J ends lost 3 bases and 3 bases respectively, with 8 bases between them. This CDR3 is built from 14 residues. Germline CDR1 LNHDA, CDR2 SQIVND (reference sequence). DNA of the CDR3: TGTGCCAGTAGTATGTCCGAGTACACCGGGGAGCTGTTTTTT. This sequence encodes CASSMSEYTGELFF.

The chain recombines TRBV5-1 with TRBJ1-1; D uncertain. Between the trimmed V and J ends, which lost 3 bases and 2 bases, there was a span of 8 bases. The CDR3 consists of 13 residues. From germline, CDR1 is SGHRS and CDR2 YFSETQ. CDR3 in DNA: TGCGCCAGCAGCTCCTACCTAAACACTGAAGCTTTCTTT. It is translated as CASSSYLNTEAFF. Based on the CDR3 plus reference TRBV5-1 and TRBJ1-1, the full variable domain is KAGVTQTPRYLIKTRGQQVTLSCSPISGHRSVSWYQQTPGQGLQFLFEYFSETQRNKGNFPGRFSGRQFSNSRSEMNVSTLELGDSALYLCASSSYLNTEAFFGQGTRLTVV.

The gene calls are TRBV30 and TRBJ2-2, with 8 nucleotides matching TRBD1. CDR1 is GTSNPN and CDR2 is SVGIG in the germline V gene (reference sequence). This CDR3 spans 16 amino acids. J was trimmed by 0 bases and V by 3 bases; bases with no gene match: 6. As DNA, the CDR3 is TGTGCCTGGAGATTCCACAGGGGGGCGAACACCGGGGAGCTGTTTTTT. Residues: CAWRFHRGANTGELFF. Full variable domain (remainder filled in from reference TRBV30 and TRBJ2-2): SQTIHQWPATLVQPVGSPLSLECTVEGTSNPNLYWYRQAAGRGLQLLFYSVGIGQISSEVPQNLSASRPQDRQFILSSKKLLLSDSGFYLCAWRFHRGANTGELFFGEGSRLTVL.

This clone has just a few counts. J is TRBJ1-2 and V is TRBV7-9, with D unresolved. Germline V gene data show CDR1 as SEHNR and CDR2 as FQNEAQ (reference sequence). This CDR3 has 15 residues. Trimming pared 2 bases from V and 13 bases from J, leaving 23 bases between. The CDR3 loop reads CASSLPRVGEGPSTF. The CDR3 DNA sequence: TGTGCCAGCAGCTTACCGCGGGTGGGAGAGGGCCCCTCCACCTTC.

About this clone: At one end, the junction sequence differs from germline, possibly due to a read error. V gene TRBV6-5 combines with J gene TRBJ2-7; no reliable D call. Per the germline V gene, CDR1 is MNHEY and CDR2 is SVGAGI. The CDR3 covers 14 residues. The CDR3 loop is CASSYGAYSHEQYF. The DNA of the CDR3 is TGTGCCAGCAGTTATGGAGCGTACTCCCACGAGCAGTACTTC.

The rearrangement links TRBV19 to TRBJ2-7; D uncertain. Germline V lookup: CDR1 LNHDA, CDR2 SQIVND (reference sequence). V lost 1 base to trimming and J lost 4 bases, with 11 bases between them. The CDR3 is made up of 14 amino acids. The CDR3 sequence is CASSIADGPYEQYF. The CDR3 nucleotides read TGTGCCAGTAGTATAGCTGACGGCCCGTACGAGCAGTACTTC.

This chain uses TRBV19 with TRBJ2-7; TRBD2 aligns across 12 bases. The germline V gene has CDR1 LNHDA and CDR2 SQIVND (reference sequence). V dropped 5 bases and J dropped 1; count of bases not matched to a gene: 9. This CDR3 region has 17 residues. The CDR3: CASSSLAGGIQSYEQYF. The CDR3 DNA sequence: TGTGCCAGTAGTTCCCTAGCGGGAGGGATACAATCCTACGAGCAGTACTTC.